This T cell receptor (beta chain) was captured in a study of blood T cell repertoires in COVID-19. The germline V gene encodes CDR1 GTSNPN and CDR2 SVGIG (reference sequence). Between the trimmed V and J ends, which lost 4 bases and 0 bases, there was a span of 16 bases. The CDR3 covers 16 residues. Profiling relied on immunoSEQ multiplex PCR, and the TCRdb table lists in-frame clones only, not all of them. The repertoire includes some 150,000 clones, approximately 90% of them detected once, and over 0.75% sits in the top ten. The sequenced sample consisted of peripheral blood. This receptor was taken from a woman in her fifties or sixties with acute or convalescent COVID-19. This chain joins TRBV30 and TRBJ1-5, with D perhaps TRBD1 (6 bases). For the CDR3, the DNA is TGTGCCTGGATGGGGGCACAGGGACCTAGCAATCAGCCCCAGCATTTT. This gives the protein CAWMGAQGPSNQPQHF.